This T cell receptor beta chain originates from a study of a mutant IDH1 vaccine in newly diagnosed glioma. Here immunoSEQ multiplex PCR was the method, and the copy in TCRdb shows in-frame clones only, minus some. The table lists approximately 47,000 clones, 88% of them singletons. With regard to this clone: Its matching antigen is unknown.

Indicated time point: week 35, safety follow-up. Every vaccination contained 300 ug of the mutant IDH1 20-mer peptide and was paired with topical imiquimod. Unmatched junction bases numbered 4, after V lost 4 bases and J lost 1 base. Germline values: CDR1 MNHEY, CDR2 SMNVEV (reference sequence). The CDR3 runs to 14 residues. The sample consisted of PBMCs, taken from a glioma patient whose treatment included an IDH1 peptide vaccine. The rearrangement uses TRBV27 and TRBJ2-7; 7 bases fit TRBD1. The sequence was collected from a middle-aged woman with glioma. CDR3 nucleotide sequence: TGTGCCAGCAGTTCCCGGGACAGTTCCTACGAGCAGTACTTC. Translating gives CASSSRDSSYEQYF.